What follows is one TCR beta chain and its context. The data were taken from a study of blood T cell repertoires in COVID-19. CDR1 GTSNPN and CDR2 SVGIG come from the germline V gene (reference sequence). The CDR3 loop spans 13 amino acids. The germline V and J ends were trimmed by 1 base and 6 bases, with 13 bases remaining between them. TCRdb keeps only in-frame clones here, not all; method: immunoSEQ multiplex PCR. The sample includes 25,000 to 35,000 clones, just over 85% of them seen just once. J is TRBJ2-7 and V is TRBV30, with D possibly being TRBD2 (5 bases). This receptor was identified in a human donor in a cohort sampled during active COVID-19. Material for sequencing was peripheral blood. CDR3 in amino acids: CAWSGGHASEQYF. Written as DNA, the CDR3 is TGTGCCTGGAGTGGAGGGCACGCCTCCGAGCAGTACTTC.